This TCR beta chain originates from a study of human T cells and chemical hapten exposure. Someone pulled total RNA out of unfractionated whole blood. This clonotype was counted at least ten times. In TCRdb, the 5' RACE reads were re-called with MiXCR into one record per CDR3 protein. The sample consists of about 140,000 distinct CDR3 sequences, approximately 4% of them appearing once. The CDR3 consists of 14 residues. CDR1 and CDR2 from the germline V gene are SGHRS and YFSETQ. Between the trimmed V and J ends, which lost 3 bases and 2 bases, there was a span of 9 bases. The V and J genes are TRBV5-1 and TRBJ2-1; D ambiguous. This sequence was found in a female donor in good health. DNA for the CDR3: TGCGCCAGCAGCTCCACTGGCCCCTACAATGAGCAGTTCTTC. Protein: CASSSTGPYNEQFF.